This T cell receptor beta chain derives from a study of PD-1 blockade in classical Hodgkin lymphoma. Study-wide context: Nivolumab 3 mg/kg was given intravenously every 2 weeks.

Following autologous stem cell transplantation, relapse occurred in every patient, and exposure to brentuximab vedotin varied. Best response was recorded as complete response, partial response or progressive disease. Comments on this clone: What it recognizes is unknown.

Trimming at V came to 0 bases and at J to 4 bases, leaving 2 bases not matched to a gene. Germline V lookup: CDR1 SGDLS, CDR2 YYNGEE. The CDR3 extends over 15 amino acids. Findings of the study overall: It was reported that newly diagnosed patients had less baseline TCR diversity than healthy donors. CD8+ TCR diversity did not rise significantly by C4D1, unlike CD4+.

Sequencing was performed with immunoSEQ multiplex PCR; in TCRdb, only in-frame clones are kept and a portion is missing. The sample carries about 11,000 clones, more than 75% recorded once. This receptor was identified in a human donor with classical Hodgkin lymphoma. The genes are TRBV9 and TRBJ2-1; 9 bases are shared with TRBD2. The sample was peripheral blood mononuclear cells (PBMCs), taken before the second cycle of nivolumab. DNA for the CDR3: TGTGCCAGCAGCGTAGTGGCGGGAGGGTACAATGAGCAGTTCTTC. Translating gives CASSVVAGGYNEQFF.